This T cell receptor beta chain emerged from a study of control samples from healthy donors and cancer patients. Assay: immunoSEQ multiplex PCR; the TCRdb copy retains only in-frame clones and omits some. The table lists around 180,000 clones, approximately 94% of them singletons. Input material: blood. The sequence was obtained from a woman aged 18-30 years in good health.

DNA of the CDR3: TGTGCCATCAGTTCAACTGGGACAGGGACTTTCTCTGGAAACACCATATATTTT. It codes for CAISSTGTGTFSGNTIYF. The chain joins TRBV10-3 to TRBJ1-3, with 9 bases aligning to TRBD1. Germline CDR1 ENHRY, CDR2 SYGVKD. J gave up 0 bases and V 5 bases, and 11 bases lay outside the gene matches. The CDR3 length is 18 residues.